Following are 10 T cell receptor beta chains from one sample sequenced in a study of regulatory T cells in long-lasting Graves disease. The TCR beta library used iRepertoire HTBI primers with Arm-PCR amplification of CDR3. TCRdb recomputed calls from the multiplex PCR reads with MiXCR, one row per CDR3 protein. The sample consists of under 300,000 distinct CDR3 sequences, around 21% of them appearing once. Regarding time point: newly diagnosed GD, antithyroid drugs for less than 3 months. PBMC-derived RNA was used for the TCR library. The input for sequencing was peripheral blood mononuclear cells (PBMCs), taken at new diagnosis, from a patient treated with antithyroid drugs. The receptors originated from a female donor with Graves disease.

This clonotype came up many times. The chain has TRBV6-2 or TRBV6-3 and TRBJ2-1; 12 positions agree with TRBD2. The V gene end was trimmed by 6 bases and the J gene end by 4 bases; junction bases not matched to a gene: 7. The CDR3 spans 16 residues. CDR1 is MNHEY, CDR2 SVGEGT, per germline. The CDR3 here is CASRPGLAGLYNEQFF. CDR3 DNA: TGTGCCAGCAGACCCGGACTAGCGGGGCTGTACAATGAGCAGTTCTTC.

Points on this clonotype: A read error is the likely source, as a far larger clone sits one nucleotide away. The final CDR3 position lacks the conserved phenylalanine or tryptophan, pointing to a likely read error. The CDR3 sequence: CASSLDGPTDTQYL. Here the CDR3 DNA reads TGTGCCAGCAGCTTAGACGGGCCCACAGATACGCAGTATCTT. The gene calls are TRBV7-9 and TRBJ2-3; D not certain. This CDR3 spans 14 amino acids. Germline V gene lookup returns CDR1 SEHNR and CDR2 FQNEAQ (reference sequence). V was shortened by 1 base and J by 2 bases, with 7 bases between the two germline ends.

CDR3: CASRKGGTGGGETQYF. As DNA, the CDR3 is TGTGCCAGCAGGAAAGGGGGGACAGGGGGCGGGGAGACCCAGTACTTC. This sequence joins TRBV28 and TRBJ2-5, with 12 nucleotides matching TRBD1. The CDR3 extends over 16 amino acids. V shed 6 bases, J shed 5 bases, and the junction held 10 bases outside the gene matches. CDR1 is MDHEN, CDR2 SYDVKM, per germline.

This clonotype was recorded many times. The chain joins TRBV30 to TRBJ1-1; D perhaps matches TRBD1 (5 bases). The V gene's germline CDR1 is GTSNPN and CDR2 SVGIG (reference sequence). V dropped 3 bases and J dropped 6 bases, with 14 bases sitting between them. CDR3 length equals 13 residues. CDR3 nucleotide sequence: TGTGCCTGGAGCAATTACAGGTTTCCTGAAGCTTTCTTT. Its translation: CAWSNYRFPEAFF. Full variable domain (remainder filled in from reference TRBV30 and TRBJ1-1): SQTIHQWPATLVQPVGSPLSLECTVEGTSNPNLYWYRQAAGRGLQLLFYSVGIGQISSEVPQNLSASRPQDRQFILSSKKLLLSDSGFYLCAWSNYRFPEAFFGQGTRLTVV.

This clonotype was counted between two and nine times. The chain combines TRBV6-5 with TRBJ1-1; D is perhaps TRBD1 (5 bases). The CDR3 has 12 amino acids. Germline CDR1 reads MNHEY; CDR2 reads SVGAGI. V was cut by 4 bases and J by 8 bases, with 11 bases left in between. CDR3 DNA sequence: TGTGCCAGCAGTTGGGACGCTAGAGAAGCTTTCTTT. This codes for CASSWDAREAFF.

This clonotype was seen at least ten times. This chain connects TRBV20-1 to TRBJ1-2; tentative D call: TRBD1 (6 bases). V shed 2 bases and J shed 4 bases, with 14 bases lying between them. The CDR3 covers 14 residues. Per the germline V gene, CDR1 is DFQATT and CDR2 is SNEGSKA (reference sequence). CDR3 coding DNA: TGCAGTGCTAGAAGGGCAGGGGATGGCTATGGCTACACCTTC. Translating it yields CSARRAGDGYGYTF.

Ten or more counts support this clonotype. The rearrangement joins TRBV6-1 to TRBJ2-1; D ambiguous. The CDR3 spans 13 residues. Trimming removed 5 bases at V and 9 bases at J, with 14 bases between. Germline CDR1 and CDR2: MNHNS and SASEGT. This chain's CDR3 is CASSRSETGEQFF. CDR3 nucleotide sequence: TGTGCCAGCAGTCGCTCGGAGACGGGTGAGCAGTTCTTC.

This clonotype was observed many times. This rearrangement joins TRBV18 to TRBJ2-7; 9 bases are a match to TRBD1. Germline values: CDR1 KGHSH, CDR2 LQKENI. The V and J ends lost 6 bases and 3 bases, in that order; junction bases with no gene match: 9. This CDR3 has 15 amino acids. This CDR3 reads CASSISGQGIYEQYF. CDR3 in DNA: TGTGCCAGCTCCATTTCGGGACAGGGAATCTACGAGCAGTACTTC. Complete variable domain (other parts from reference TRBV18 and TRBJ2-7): NAGVMQNPRHLVRRRGQEARLRCSPMKGHSHVYWYRQLPEEGLKFMVYLQKENIIDESGMPKERFSAEFPKEGPSILRIQQVVRGDSAAYFCASSISGQGIYEQYFGPGTRLTVT.

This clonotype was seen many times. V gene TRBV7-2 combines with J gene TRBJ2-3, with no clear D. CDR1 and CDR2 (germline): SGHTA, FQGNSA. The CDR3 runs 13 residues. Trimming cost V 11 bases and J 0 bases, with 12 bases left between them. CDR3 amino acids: CACQTYSTDTQYF. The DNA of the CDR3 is TGTGCCTGCCAGACCTACAGCACAGATACGCAGTATTTT. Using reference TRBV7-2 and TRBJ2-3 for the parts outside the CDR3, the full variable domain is GAGVSQSPSNKVTEKGKDVELRCDPISGHTALYWYRQSLGQGLEFLIYFQGNSAPDKSGLPSDRFSAERTGGSVSTLTIQRTQQEDSAVYLCACQTYSTDTQYFGPGTRLTVL.

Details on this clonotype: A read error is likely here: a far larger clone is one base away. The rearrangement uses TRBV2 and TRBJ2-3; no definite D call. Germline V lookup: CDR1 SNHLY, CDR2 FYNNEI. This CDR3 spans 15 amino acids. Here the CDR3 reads CASSQGNFPNNQQSF. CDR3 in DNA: TGTGCCAGCAGTCAAGGAAATTTCCCTAACAATCAGCAGTCCTTC.